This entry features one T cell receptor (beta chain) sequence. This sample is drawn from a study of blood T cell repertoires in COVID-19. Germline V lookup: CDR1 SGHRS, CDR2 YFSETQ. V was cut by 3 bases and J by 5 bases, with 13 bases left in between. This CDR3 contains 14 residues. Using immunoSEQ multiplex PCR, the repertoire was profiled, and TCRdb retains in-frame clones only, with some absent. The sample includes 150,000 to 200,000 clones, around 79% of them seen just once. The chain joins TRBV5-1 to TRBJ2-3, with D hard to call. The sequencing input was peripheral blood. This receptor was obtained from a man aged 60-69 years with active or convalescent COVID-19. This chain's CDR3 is CASSYSASRDTQYF. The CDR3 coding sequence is TGCGCCAGCAGCTACTCTGCGAGTAGAGATACGCAGTATTTT.